The rows below give T cell receptor beta chains drawn from one sample of a study of cytomegalovirus exposure and HLA in healthy donors. This table comes from immunoSEQ multiplex PCR, and its TCRdb copy is limited to in-frame clones, with some not included. The table records more than 85,000 clones, under 80% of them present only once. The sample was PBMCs. The receptors here all came from a woman in her 30s in good health and CMV-seronegative. Each CDR3 is given with its conserved first and last residue. The order of the fields is D gene, J gene, V gene, clone size, CDR3 DNA, CDR3 protein. A D gene is named only where the DNA matches it firmly. Some rows have no size entry. The others give once, few or many, or a class for an expanded clone.

.,TRBJ1-2,TRBV7-9,few,TGTGCCAGCAGCCAACCAGGGGGCTACACCTTC,CASSQPGGYTF
.,TRBJ1-3,TRBV19,few,TGTGCCAGTAGGACCCAGACAGGAGTCTCTGGAAACACCATATATTTT,CASRTQTGVSGNTIYF
TRBD2,TRBJ2-7,TRBV7-2,few,TGTGCCTCGGGGGCGGGAGGTGTATACGAGCAGTACTTC,CASGAGGVYEQYF
.,TRBJ2-5,TRBV4-1,once,TGCGCCAGCAGCCAGGGGGGAGCGGGCCTACAAGAGACCCAGTACTTC,CASSQGGAGLQETQYF
TRBD2,TRBJ2-1,TRBV9,few,TGTGCCAGCGGGAAGCGGGGAGCGGACAATGAGCAGTTCTTC,CASGKRGADNEQFF
.,TRBJ2-3,TRBV6-6,.,TGTGCCAGCAGTAGACAGACTAGCACAGATACGCAGTATTTT,CASSRQTSTDTQYF
TRBD1,TRBJ2-2,TRBV6-6,.,TGTGCCAGCAGTTACACCAGGGGGCACACCGGGGAGCTGTTTTTT,CASSYTRGHTGELFF
.,TRBJ1-4,TRBV9,.,TGTGCCAGCAGCGTAATGGGGGGGGGCGCAACTAATGAAAAACTGTTTTTT,CASSVMGGGATNEKLFF
TRBD1,TRBJ1-5,TRBV6-5,few,TGTGCCAGCAGTTACTCACAGGGGCTGGAGCCCCAGCATTTT,CASSYSQGLEPQHF
.,TRBJ1-5,TRBV5-3,.,TGTGCCAGAAGCTTGGAGGGGCGGCAGAACCACAATCAGCCCCAGCATTTT,CARSLEGRQNHNQPQHF
.,TRBJ2-7,TRBV11-3,.,TGTGCCAGCAGCTTAGGGCCGGGTAGCGGTGCCTACGAGCAGTACTTC,CASSLGPGSGAYEQYF
.,TRBJ1-2,TRBV6-5,.,TGTGCCAGCAGTTACTCGGGGGGAGGCTACACCTTC,CASSYSGGGYTF
TRBD2,TRBJ2-5,TRBV2,.,TGTGCCAGCAAAGTAGCGGGACAAGAGACCCAGTACTTC,CASKVAGQETQYF
.,TRBJ2-2,TRBV5-1,.,TGCGCCAGCAGCGACGCTATGGGGGCAACGAACACCGGGGAGCTGCTTTTT,CASSDAMGATNTGELLF
.,TRBJ2-7,TRBV27,.,TGTGCCAGCAGTAACGGAGGGGGCTCCTACGAGCAGTACTTC,CASSNGGGSYEQYF
.,TRBJ2-7,TRBV2,.,TGTGCCAGCAGTGAGTGGGCCGAGCAGTACTTC,CASSEWAEQYF
TRBD1,TRBJ1-1,TRBV7-9,few,TGTGCCAGCAGTTTCAGGACAGGGAACGTCAACACTGAAGCTTTCTTT,CASSFRTGNVNTEAFF
.,TRBJ2-3,TRBV20-1,.,TGCAGTGCTGCGTTAGATACGCAGTATTTT,CSAALDTQYF
.,TRBJ1-1,TRBV5-1,.,TGCGCCAGCAGCAGAGAAGGGGCTCCTACGAACACTGAAGCTTTCTTT,CASSREGAPTNTEAFF
TRBD1,TRBJ2-2,TRBV6-5,few,TGTGCCAGCAGATGGACAGGGACCGGGGAGCTGTTTTTT,CASRWTGTGELFF
.,TRBJ2-2,TRBV5-1,.,TGCGCCAGCAGCTCCCCACAGTTGGGCACCGGGGAGCTGTTTTTT,CASSSPQLGTGELFF
.,TRBJ1-2,TRBV7-2,few,TGTGCCAGCAGCTTAGGAGAGGGAGGGTGGTATGGCTACACCTTC,CASSLGEGGWYGYTF
.,TRBJ2-7,TRBV2,.,TGTGCCAGCTTAAGAGGCGGCGGCTACGAGCAGTACTTC,CASLRGGGYEQYF
TRBD1,TRBJ1-2,TRBV19,.,TGTGCCAGTAGTTTGGGCAGGGGGCGCGGTGGCTATGGCTACACCTTC,CASSLGRGRGGYGYTF
.,TRBJ1-2,TRBV4-1,.,TGCGCCAGCAGCCAAGGAAGGGGCGGCCCTCAGACCTATGGCTACACCTTC,CASSQGRGGPQTYGYTF
.,TRBJ2-5,TRBV27,.,TGTGCCAGCAGCCGGACAGCCTTCCAAGAGACCCAGTACTTC,CASSRTAFQETQYF
.,TRBJ1-1,TRBV7-2,few,TGTGCCAGCAGCTTAAACAGGGTCGCTGAAGCTTTCTTT,CASSLNRVAEAFF
.,TRBJ2-7,TRBV6-6,.,TGTGCCAGCAGTTACACCGGGACTCCCGAGTCCGAGCAGTACTTC,CASSYTGTPESEQYF
.,TRBJ2-7,TRBV28,.,TGTGCCAGCAATCGCAGGGGAATCCCACCCTACGAGCAGTACTTC,CASNRRGIPPYEQYF
TRBD1,TRBJ1-2,TRBV5-4,.,TGTGCCAGCAGCCCGGGGGACAGGGGGAAATATGGCTACACCTTC,CASSPGDRGKYGYTF
TRBD1,TRBJ1-1,TRBV5-5,.,TGTGCCAGCAGCTTACGGACAGGGGGCCCGAACACTGAAGCTTTCTTT,CASSLRTGGPNTEAFF
TRBD1,TRBJ1-5,TRBV10-1,.,TGCGCCATCCATCGGCCCCGGACAGGGGAAAATCAGCCCCAGCATTTT,CAIHRPRTGENQPQHF
.,TRBJ2-5,TRBV6-6,few,TGTGCCAGCAGGCGCCCGGGGTCGGGGTTCCAAGAGACCCAGTACTTC,CASRRPGSGFQETQYF
TRBD2,TRBJ2-7,TRBV5-6,.,TGTGCCAGCGGCCCCCCGGGGAGCGGGAGTATCTACGAGCAGTACTTC,CASGPPGSGSIYEQYF
.,TRBJ2-7,TRBV7-2,.,TGTGCCAGCAGCTCCCTTGCGGGGCATGAGCAGTACTTC,CASSSLAGHEQYF
TRBD2,TRBJ2-7,TRBV19,.,TGTGCCAGTAGACCCACTAGCGGGAGCTCCTACGAGCAGTACTTC,CASRPTSGSSYEQYF
.,TRBJ1-1,TRBV5-4,.,TGTGCCAGCAGCTTCCCCAGTAGAGGAGCTTTAGCTTTCTTT,CASSFPSRGALAFF
.,TRBJ1-1,TRBV28,.,TGTGCCAGCACTGTAAGTGGAGGGAGGAAAGCTTTCTTT,CASTVSGGRKAFF
.,TRBJ2-7,TRBV6-1,few,TGTGCCAGCAGTGGAGAGGGACTTGGAGTGTACGAGCAGTACTTC,CASSGEGLGVYEQYF
TRBD1,TRBJ1-2,TRBV7-2,few,TGTGCCAGCAGCCTCGGACAGGGACGAGGTGGCTACACCTTC,CASSLGQGRGGYTF
.,TRBJ1-1,TRBV27,.,TGTGCCAGCAGTCCGCGGCAGGGCACTGAAGCTTTCTTT,CASSPRQGTEAFF
TRBD1,TRBJ1-1,TRBV18,few,TGTGCCAGCTCACCCGGACAGGGAGCCACTGAAGCTTTCTTT,CASSPGQGATEAFF
.,TRBJ2-1,TRBV28,.,TGTGCCAGCAGCCCCTCTAGGCCGGGGAATGAGCAGTTCTTC,CASSPSRPGNEQFF
.,TRBJ1-1,TRBV10-1,few,TGCGCCAGCAGTGAGTCAGGCGGGAATGTGAACACTGAAGCTTTCTTT,CASSESGGNVNTEAFF
.,TRBJ2-5,TRBV19,few,TGTGCCAGTAGTCTAGGGACTCACCAAGAGACCCAGTACTTC,CASSLGTHQETQYF
TRBD1,TRBJ1-2,TRBV5-1,few,TGCGCCAGCAGCCCCAAGTCAGGGACAGGGCTAATGCAGGGCTATGGCTACACCTTC,CASSPKSGTGLMQGYGYTF
.,TRBJ1-1,TRBV11-2,.,TGTGCCAGCAGCTTAGAATTAGGGGGTATGAACACTGAAGCTTTCTTT,CASSLELGGMNTEAFF
.,TRBJ1-2,TRBV5-4,few,TGTGCCAGCAGCTTGGTTAGGGGGAGAGAAGGCTACACCTTC,CASSLVRGREGYTF
TRBD2,TRBJ2-7,TRBV5-1,.,TGCGCCAGCAGCACGCGGGGGGGCGACGAGCAGTACTTC,CASSTRGGDEQYF
.,TRBJ1-2,TRBV6-5,.,TGTGCCAGCAGCACACAGGGAAGTTTCTATGGCTACACCTTC,CASSTQGSFYGYTF
TRBD2,TRBJ2-7,TRBV7-9,.,TGTGCCAGCAGCGCCCAGCTAGCGGGAGGGACCTACGAGCAGTACTTC,CASSAQLAGGTYEQYF
.,TRBJ2-2,TRBV18,.,TGTGCCAGCTCACCATTCGTCGGACAAAACACCGGGGAGCTGTTTTTT,CASSPFVGQNTGELFF
TRBD2,TRBJ2-7,TRBV27,.,TGTGCCAGCAGTATGAATTACCGAGCGGGGCGAACCTACGAGCAGTACTTC,CASSMNYRAGRTYEQYF
.,TRBJ1-3,TRBV2,.,TGTGCCAGCATCGAGAGGGTCTCTGGAAACACCATATATTTT,CASIERVSGNTIYF
.,TRBJ1-1,TRBV11-2,few,TGTGCCAGCAGCAAGGTCCCACGGGGTGAGGAAGCTTTCTTT,CASSKVPRGEEAFF
.,TRBJ1-2,TRBV2,.,TGTGCCAGCAGCGGCGTAAGGGGGGGAGATGGCTACACCTTC,CASSGVRGGDGYTF
.,TRBJ1-3,TRBV28,few,TGTGCCAGCATCTCCCCCCTGTCCTTCTCTGGAAACACCATATATTTT,CASISPLSFSGNTIYF
.,TRBJ1-1,TRBV6-5,many,TGTGCCAGCAGGCTGAGGCAGTACACTGAAGCTTTCTTT,CASRLRQYTEAFF
TRBD1,TRBJ2-7,TRBV9,.,TGTGCCAGCAGCGAGAAAATACAGGGGATCCACGAGCAGTACTTC,CASSEKIQGIHEQYF
TRBD1,TRBJ1-2,TRBV6-4,.,TGTGCCAGCAGTTTGGACAGGAACTATGGCTACACCTTC,CASSLDRNYGYTF